The sequence of this TCR beta chain was determined in a study of T cells expressing NK-cell markers. Turning to the study itself: Within the sequenced cohort of eight donors, seven exhibited HCMV seropositivity and one was seronegative.

TCRdb reprocessed the 5' RACE reads and stores each CDR3 protein as one record, lacking DNA. This sample's table reports about 540,000 distinct CDR3 sequences. Material: blood T cells: a sorted CD56 or NKG2C T cell subset, CD4+ or CD8+ T cells, or bulk PBMC T cells (not recorded which). The receptor was isolated from a man younger than 35 in good health.

The CDR3 spells CASSHTRGVGETQYF. The rearrangement uses TRBV11-2 and TRBJ2-5; TCRdb outputs TRBD1, but without DNA this stays unchecked. Germline loops: CDR1 SGHAT, CDR2 FQNNGV. CDR3 length equals 15 residues.